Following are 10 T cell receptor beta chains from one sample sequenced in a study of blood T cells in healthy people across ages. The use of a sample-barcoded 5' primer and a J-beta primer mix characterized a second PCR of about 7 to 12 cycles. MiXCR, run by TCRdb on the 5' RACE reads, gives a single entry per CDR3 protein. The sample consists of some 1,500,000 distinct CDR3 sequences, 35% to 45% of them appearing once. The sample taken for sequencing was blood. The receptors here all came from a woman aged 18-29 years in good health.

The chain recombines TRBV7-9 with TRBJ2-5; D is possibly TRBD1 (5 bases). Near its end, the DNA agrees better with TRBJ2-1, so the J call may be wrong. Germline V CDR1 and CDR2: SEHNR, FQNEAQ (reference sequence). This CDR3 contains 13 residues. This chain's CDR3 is CASSLQDQETQFF. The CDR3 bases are TGTGCCAGCAGCCTACAGGACCAAGAGACCCAGTTCTTC.

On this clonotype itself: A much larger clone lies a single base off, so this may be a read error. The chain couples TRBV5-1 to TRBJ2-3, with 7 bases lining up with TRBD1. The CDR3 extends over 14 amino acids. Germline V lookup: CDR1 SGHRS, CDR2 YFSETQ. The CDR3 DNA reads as TGCGCCAGCCTACGGGGACAGAGCAGAGATACGCAGTATTTT. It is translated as CASLRGQSRDTQYF.

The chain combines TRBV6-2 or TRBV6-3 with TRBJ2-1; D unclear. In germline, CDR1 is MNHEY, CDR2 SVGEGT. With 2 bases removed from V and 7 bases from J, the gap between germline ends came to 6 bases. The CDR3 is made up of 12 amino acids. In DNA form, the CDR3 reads TGTGCCAGCAGTTACGGTCAGAATGAGCAGTTCTTC. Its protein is CASSYGQNEQFF.

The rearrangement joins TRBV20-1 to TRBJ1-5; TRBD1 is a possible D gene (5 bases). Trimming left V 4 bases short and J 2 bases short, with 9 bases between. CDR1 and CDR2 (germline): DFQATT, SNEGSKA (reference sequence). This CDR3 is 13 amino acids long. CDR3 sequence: CSAIGAGNQPQHF. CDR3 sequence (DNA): TGCAGTGCTATAGGGGCCGGCAATCAGCCCCAGCATTTT.

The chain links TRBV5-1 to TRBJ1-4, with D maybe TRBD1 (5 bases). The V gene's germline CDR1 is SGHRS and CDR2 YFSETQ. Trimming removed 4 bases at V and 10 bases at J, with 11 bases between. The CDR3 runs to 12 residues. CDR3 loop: CASSRDSGKLFF. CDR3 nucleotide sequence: TGCGCCAGCAGCCGAGACAGTGGAAAACTGTTTTTT. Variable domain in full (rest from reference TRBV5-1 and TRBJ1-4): KAGVTQTPRYLIKTRGQQVTLSCSPISGHRSVSWYQQTPGQGLQFLFEYFSETQRNKGNFPGRFSGRQFSNSRSEMNVSTLELGDSALYLCASSRDSGKLFFGSGTQLSVL.

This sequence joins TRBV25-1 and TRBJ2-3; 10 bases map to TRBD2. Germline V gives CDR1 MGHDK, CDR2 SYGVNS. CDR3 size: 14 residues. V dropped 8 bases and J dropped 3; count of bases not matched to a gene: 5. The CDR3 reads CASANSGRTDTQYF. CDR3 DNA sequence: TGTGCCAGCGCTAATAGCGGGAGGACAGATACGCAGTATTTT.

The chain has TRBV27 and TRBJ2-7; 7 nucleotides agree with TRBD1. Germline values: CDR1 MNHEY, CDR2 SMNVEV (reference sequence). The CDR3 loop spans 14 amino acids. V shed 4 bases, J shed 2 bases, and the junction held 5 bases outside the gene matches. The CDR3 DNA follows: TGTGCCAGCAGTTGGGGGACAGCTACCTACGAGCAGTACTTC. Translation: CASSWGTATYEQYF.

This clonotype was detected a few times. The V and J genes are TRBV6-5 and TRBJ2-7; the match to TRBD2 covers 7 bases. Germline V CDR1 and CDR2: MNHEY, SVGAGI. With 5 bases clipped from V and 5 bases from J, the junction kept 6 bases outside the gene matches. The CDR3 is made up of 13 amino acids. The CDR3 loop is CASSSSGYDEQYF. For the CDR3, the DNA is TGTGCCAGCAGTAGTAGCGGGTACGACGAGCAGTACTTC.

CDR3 loop: CASSPGQGVAEAFF. The CDR3 DNA sequence: TGTGCCAGCAGCCCCGGACAGGGGGTGGCTGAAGCTTTCTTT. The chain joins TRBV7-2 to TRBJ1-1, with 10 bases that match TRBD1. CDR3 length: 14 residues. Unmatched junction bases numbered 6, after V lost 5 bases and J lost 6 bases. CDR1 and CDR2 from the germline V gene are SGHTA and FQGNSA.

Written as DNA, the CDR3 is TGCAGCGTTGAAGGGGGGAAGCCCACCTTC. It specifies CSVEGGKPTF. The V and J genes are TRBV29-1 and TRBJ1-2, with a weak D call TRBD1 (5 bases). Trimming took off 1 base at V and 13 bases at J, with 10 bases between the two ends. The CDR3 sequence is 10 residues long. Germline V gene sequence: CDR1 SQVTM, CDR2 ANQGSEA.